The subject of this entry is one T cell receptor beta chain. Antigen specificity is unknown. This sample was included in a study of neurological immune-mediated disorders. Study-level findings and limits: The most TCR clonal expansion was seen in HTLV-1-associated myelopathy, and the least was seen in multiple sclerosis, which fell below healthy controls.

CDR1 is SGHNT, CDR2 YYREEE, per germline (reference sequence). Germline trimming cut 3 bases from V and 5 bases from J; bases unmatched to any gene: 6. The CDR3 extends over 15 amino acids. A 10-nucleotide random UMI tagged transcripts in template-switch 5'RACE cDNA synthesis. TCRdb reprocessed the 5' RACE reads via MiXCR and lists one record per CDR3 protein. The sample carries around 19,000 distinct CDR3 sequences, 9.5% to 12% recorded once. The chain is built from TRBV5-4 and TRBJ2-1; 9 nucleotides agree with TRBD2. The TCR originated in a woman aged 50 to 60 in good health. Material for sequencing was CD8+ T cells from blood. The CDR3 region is CASSSLAGLNNEQFF. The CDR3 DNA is TGTGCCAGCAGCTCGCTAGCGGGACTTAACAATGAGCAGTTCTTC.